Included here is one T cell receptor (beta chain) sequence, with context. Its antigen specificity is not known. Within one base of it there is no much larger clone, and no base qualities were kept. The data were taken from a study of T-cell memory formation after mild COVID-19 (dated by TCRdb to 2020 to 2023). With regard to the full study: Most TCR sequence clusters were specific to one of the two donors. In two donors, T-cell clones that expanded and contracted after mild COVID-19 were tracked by sequencing TCRalpha and TCRbeta repertoires over time. The cohort was made up of two young adult volunteers, one female and one male, who were previously healthy.

PBMCs were isolated by Ficoll-Paque density gradient centrifugation. From the cysteine up to the phenylalanine, the CDR3 has a length of 12 residues. The entry retains the CDR3 DNA only, 36 bases that are in frame from base 1. From a lookup of the germline V gene, CDR1 and CDR2 are SGHDN and FVKESK. V is reduced by 0 bases and J by 7 bases, leaving a spacing of 6 bases between them. Results and caveats for the whole study, not just this receptor: The detection of some responding clones in pre-infection memory suggests that pre-existing cross-reactive memory T cells joined the SARS-CoV-2 response. Contracting CD4+ clones appeared mostly in the CM and EM memory subsets, whereas CD8+ clones were enriched in EMRA. From day 15 to 85, contracting clones showed balanced CD4/CD8 phenotypes, whereas a second wave of clones that expanded from day 15 to 37 leaned towards CD4+. Whether the second-wave clones peaking on day 37 were SARS-CoV-2 specific was not confirmed. Only a couple of mild cases were covered by the study, and larger cohorts that include severe cases with pre-infection samples were considered necessary.

Sequenced on an Illumina NovaSeq 6000. TCRalpha and TCRbeta cDNA libraries were built by 5'RACE with constant-segment primers, adding sample barcodes and unique molecular identifiers. Trizol reagent was used to extract RNA from every sample. Library amplification was performed in two PCR steps, and a second sample barcode and Illumina TruSeq adapters were introduced in the second step. Sequencing of the libraries was done on an Illumina NovaSeq, producing 2 x 150 bp paired-end reads. The original pipeline was this. With migec v1.2.7, reads were demultiplexed and then collapsed into UMI-guided consensus sequences. Using mixcr v2.1.11, UMI consensuses were aligned to TRA and TRB V and J templates and then assembled into clonotypes. A clonotype was counted as expanded or contracted only when both edgeR and NoisET called the clonotype significant, with the noise models trained on biological replicates. For edgeR calls, the thresholds were a false discovery rate-adjusted p below 0.01 and a log2 fold-change of 1. As an exploratory analysis of dynamics, PCA with hierarchical clustering was applied to max-normalized trajectories of the 1000 most abundant clonotypes. The CD4 or CD8 phenotype of responding clones was assigned using the separately sequenced CD4+ and CD8+ repertoires. TCRdb ran its own pipeline on the public reads, namely fastp trimming at Q25 and MiXCR clone calling, and kept in-frame beta chains. Rows are unified per CDR3 protein, each entry keeping the most common DNA and genes. These V and J calls originate from TCRdb's pipeline instead of the authors' own analysis. Present in this sample are fewer than 500,000 distinct CDR3 sequences, 20% to 25% of which were seen just once. The ten most abundant clones make up under 15% of the sample.

The sequenced material came from PBMCs or a T cell subset sorted from them (not recorded which). The receptor's source is an adult woman who had mild COVID-19 (a few samples of this study predate the infection). The sample titles of this study are shuffled in the database, so cell type and time point are left out; the donor was told from shared clones. Here the chain combines TRBV14 and TRBJ2-5, with the identity of the D gene unclear. The CDR3 corresponds to CASSQDHLTQYF. The DNA is TGTGCCAGCAGCCAAGATCACCTGACCCAGTACTTC.